This TCR beta chain was identified in a study of monozygotic twins with inflammatory bowel disease. TCRdb reprocessed the 5' RACE reads and stores each CDR3 protein as one record, lacking DNA. The sample totals 330,000 or so distinct CDR3 sequences. Phlebotomy per donor yielded a single 2.5 ml blood sample. Worth noting for this clonotype: Its antigen is not known.

General study results and limits: The analysis did not separate different T cell subtypes.

The CDR3 length is 15 residues. Germline V gene data show CDR1 as MDHEN and CDR2 as SYDVKM. Input material: blood. The receptor's source is a human donor with ulcerative colitis or Crohn's disease, or a healthy co-twin of an affected twin (not recorded which). V gene TRBV28 combines with J gene TRBJ2-7; TCRdb names TRBD1, which stays unverified in the absence of DNA. The CDR3: CATNRPTGLAYEQYF.